One and the same sample provided the 11 T cell receptor beta chains below, sequenced in a study of blood T cell repertoires in COVID-19. TCRdb's copy holds only in-frame clones and misses some; the assay was immunoSEQ multiplex PCR. Altogether about 300,000 clones are present, 85% to 90% being singletons, with the ten largest covering 1.3%. The material sequenced was peripheral blood. The source is a man between 65 and 85 years old with acute or convalescent COVID-19.

The V call is TRBV7-2, the J call TRBJ1-6; D uncertain. CDR3 size: 12 residues. Germline CDR1 SGHTA, CDR2 FQGNSA. Trimming took 3 bases from V and 9 from J, leaving 6 bases between them. CDR3 amino acids: CASSFQASPLHF. The CDR3 coding sequence is TGTGCCAGCAGCTTTCAGGCTTCACCCCTCCACTTT.

The chain is built from TRBV4-2 and TRBJ1-6; weak D call: TRBD1 (6 bases). V lost 1 base, J lost 0 bases, and 13 bases lay in between. CDR3 length: 18 residues. The germline gives CDR1 LGHNA, CDR2 YNFKEQ. The DNA of the CDR3 is TGTGCCAGCAGCCAAGCGGACAGAAGGAGCTCCTATAATTCACCCCTCCACTTT. This gives the protein CASSQADRRSSYNSPLHF.

This clone was counted once. The J gene is TRBJ1-6, the V gene TRBV9; D is ambiguous. The CDR3 has 13 amino acids. Trimming removed 0 bases at V and 7 bases at J, with 5 bases between. Germline values: CDR1 SGDLS, CDR2 YYNGEE. CDR3 DNA: TGTGCCAGCAGCGTAGATATGAATTCACCCCTCCACTTT. Protein product: CASSVDMNSPLHF.

This chain links TRBV4-3 with TRBJ2-2; 7 bases fit TRBD1. CDR1 is LGHNA, CDR2 YSLEER, per germline. J gave up 6 bases and V 1 base, and 5 bases lay outside the gene matches. The CDR3 consists of 15 residues. This CDR3 reads CASSQVSQGSGELFF. For the CDR3, the DNA is TGCGCCAGCAGCCAAGTATCACAGGGGTCCGGGGAGCTGTTTTTT.

V is TRBV11-3 and J is TRBJ2-1; D not resolved. Per the germline V gene, CDR1 is SGHNT and CDR2 is YENEEA. V dropped 1 base and J dropped 7 bases, with 5 bases sitting between them. The CDR3 totals 12 residues. CDR3 region: CASSLVRNEQFF. Here the CDR3 DNA reads TGTGCCAGCAGCTTAGTTAGAAATGAGCAGTTCTTC.

The V call is TRBV3-1 (or the pseudogene TRBV3-2), the J call TRBJ2-7; no reliable D call. The V gene lost 1 base and the J gene lost 7 bases, with 8 bases spanning the gap. Germline V gene sequence: CDR1 LGHDT, CDR2 YNNKEL (reference sequence). This CDR3 has 12 amino acids. The CDR3: CASSQVQTEQYF. CDR3 DNA: TGTGCCAGCAGCCAAGTACAGACAGAGCAGTACTTC.

The J gene is TRBJ1-5, the V gene TRBV19; D gene uncertain. This CDR3 contains 12 residues. V was cut by 6 bases and J by 4 bases, with 7 bases left in between. Germline V gene sequence: CDR1 LNHDA, CDR2 SQIVND (reference sequence). This chain's CDR3 is CASSSTNQPQHF. For the CDR3, the DNA is TGTGCCAGTAGCAGTACGAATCAGCCCCAGCATTTT. Together with reference TRBV19 and TRBJ1-5, the CDR3 gives the full variable domain: DGGITQSPKYLFRKEGQNVTLSCEQNLNHDAMYWYRQDPGQGLRLIYYSQIVNDFQKGDIAEGYSVSREKKESFPLTVTSAQKNPTAFYLCASSSTNQPQHFGDGTRLSIL.

This chain links TRBV5-1 with TRBJ2-1; 9 nucleotides line up with TRBD1. The CDR3 sequence is 15 residues long. Germline assignment: CDR1 SGHRS and CDR2 YFSETQ. V was clipped by 4 bases and J by 9 bases; unmatched bases: 11. CDR3 loop: CASSPSEQGAAEQFF. The CDR3 nucleotides are TGCGCCAGCAGCCCCTCGGAACAGGGGGCGGCTGAGCAGTTCTTC. The complete variable domain, with remaining parts taken from reference TRBV5-1 and TRBJ2-1, reads KAGVTQTPRYLIKTRGQQVTLSCSPISGHRSVSWYQQTPGQGLQFLFEYFSETQRNKGNFPGRFSGRQFSNSRSEMNVSTLELGDSALYLCASSPSEQGAAEQFFGPGTRLTVL.

The chain joins TRBV12-3 or TRBV12-4 to TRBJ2-5; D call uncertain. This CDR3 has 12 amino acids. Trimming took off 6 bases at V and 5 bases at J, with 10 bases between the two ends. Written as DNA, the CDR3 is TGTGCCAGCAGCCACACCACGGAGACCCAGTACTTC. Encoded protein: CASSHTTETQYF.

J is TRBJ2-7 and V is TRBV15, with D perhaps matching TRBD2 (6 bases). Trimming shortened V by 8 bases and J by 7 bases, and 21 bases separated the two germline ends. From germline, CDR1 is LNHNV and CDR2 YYDKDF (reference sequence). There are 14 residues in the CDR3. CDR3 amino acids: CATREQGARGEQYF. DNA of the CDR3: TGTGCCACCCGGGAGCAGGGAGCTCGAGGAGAGCAGTACTTC.

The J gene is TRBJ2-1, the V gene TRBV10-3, with D possibly being TRBD1 (8 bases). Germline values: CDR1 ENHRY, CDR2 SYGVKD. The V and J ends lost 4 bases and 3 bases respectively, with 25 bases between them. This CDR3 comprises 19 residues. The CDR3 loop reads CAISGRGQGRSGNYNEQFF. The CDR3 DNA reads as TGTGCCATCAGTGGCCGAGGACAGGGTAGGAGCGGGAACTACAATGAGCAGTTCTTC.